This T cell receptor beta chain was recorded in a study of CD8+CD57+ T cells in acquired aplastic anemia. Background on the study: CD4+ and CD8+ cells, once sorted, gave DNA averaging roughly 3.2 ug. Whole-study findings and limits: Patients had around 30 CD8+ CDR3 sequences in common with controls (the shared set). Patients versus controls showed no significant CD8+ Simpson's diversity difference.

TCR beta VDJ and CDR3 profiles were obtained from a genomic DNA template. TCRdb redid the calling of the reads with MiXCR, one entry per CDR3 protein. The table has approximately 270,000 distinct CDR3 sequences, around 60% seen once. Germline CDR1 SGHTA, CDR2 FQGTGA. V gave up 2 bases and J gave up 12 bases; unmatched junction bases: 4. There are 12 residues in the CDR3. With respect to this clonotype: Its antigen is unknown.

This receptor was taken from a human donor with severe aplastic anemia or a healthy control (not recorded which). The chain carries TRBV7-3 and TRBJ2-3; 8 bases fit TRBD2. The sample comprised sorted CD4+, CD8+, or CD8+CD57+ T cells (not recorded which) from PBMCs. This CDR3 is CASSLGSGSQYF. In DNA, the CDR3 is TGTGCCAGCAGCTTAGGCAGCGGGAGTCAGTATTTT.